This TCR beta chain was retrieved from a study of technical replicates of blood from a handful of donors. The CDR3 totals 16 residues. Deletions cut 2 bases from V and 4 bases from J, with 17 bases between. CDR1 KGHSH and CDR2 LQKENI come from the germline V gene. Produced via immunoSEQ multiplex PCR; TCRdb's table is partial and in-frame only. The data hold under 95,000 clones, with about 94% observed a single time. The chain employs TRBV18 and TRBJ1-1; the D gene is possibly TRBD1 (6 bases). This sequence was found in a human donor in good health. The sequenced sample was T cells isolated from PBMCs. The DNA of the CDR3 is TGTGCCAGCTCACCAGCAGGGATAAGGGGGATCACTGAAGCTTTCTTT. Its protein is CASSPAGIRGITEAFF.